There are a few counts of the clone carrying this TCR beta chain. Its antigen remains unknown. This sample was included in a study of CD8 T cells in ankylosing spondylitis. TCRdb used MiXCR to reprocess the 5' RACE reads, holding one entry per CDR3 protein. The sample contains approximately 540,000 distinct CDR3 sequences, roughly 12% of which appear only once. Study conclusions and caveats: Reactive arthritis synovial fluid and blood were previously reported to contain some motif variants. Significant enrichment of disease-linked clones was reportedly seen in matched ankylosing spondylitis synovial fluid. Disease-linked clones displayed a CD8+ phenotype and appeared relatively rarely in peripheral blood. There was a TCR beta motif, made of 7 or 8 highly homologous variants, that appeared characteristic of ankylosing spondylitis blood.

Germline values: CDR1 DFQATT, CDR2 SNEGSKA (reference sequence). Between the trimmed V and J ends, which lost 0 bases and 6 bases, there was a span of 18 bases. The CDR3 sequence is 16 residues long. This receptor was identified in a male donor with ankylosing spondylitis. The chain uses TRBV20-1 and TRBJ2-1; D uncertain. Sequencing input: blood, either unsorted or a sorted T cell fraction (not recorded which). CDR3 sequence: CSARDPQRPSVNEQFF. As DNA, the CDR3 is TGCAGTGCTAGAGATCCCCAGCGCCCCTCAGTCAATGAGCAGTTCTTC.